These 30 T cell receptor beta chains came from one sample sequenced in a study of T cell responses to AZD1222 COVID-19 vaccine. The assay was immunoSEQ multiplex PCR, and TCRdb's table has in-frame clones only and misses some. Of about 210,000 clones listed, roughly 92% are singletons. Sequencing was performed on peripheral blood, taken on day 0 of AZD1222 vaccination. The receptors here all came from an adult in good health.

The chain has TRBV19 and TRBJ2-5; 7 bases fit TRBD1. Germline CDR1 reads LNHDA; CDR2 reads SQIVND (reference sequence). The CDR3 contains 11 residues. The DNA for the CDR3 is TGTGCTTCGGGACAGCAAGAGACCCAGTACTTC. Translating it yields CASGQQETQYF.

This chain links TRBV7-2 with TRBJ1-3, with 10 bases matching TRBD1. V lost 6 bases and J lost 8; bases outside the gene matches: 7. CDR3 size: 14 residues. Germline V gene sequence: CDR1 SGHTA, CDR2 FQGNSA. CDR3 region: CASSLPGQGYTIYF. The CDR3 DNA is TGTGCCAGCAGTCTCCCGGGACAGGGGTACACCATATATTTT.

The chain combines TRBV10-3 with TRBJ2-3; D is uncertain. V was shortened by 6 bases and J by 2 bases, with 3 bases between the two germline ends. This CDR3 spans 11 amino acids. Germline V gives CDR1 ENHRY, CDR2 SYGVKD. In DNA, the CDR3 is TGTGCCATCAGAGACACAGATACGCAGTATTTT. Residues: CAIRDTDTQYF.

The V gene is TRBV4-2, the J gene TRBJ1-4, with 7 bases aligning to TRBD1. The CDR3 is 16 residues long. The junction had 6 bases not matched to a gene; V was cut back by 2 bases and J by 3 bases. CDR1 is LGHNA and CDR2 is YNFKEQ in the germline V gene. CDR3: CASSQPLRGANEKLFF. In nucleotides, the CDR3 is TGTGCCAGCAGCCAACCGCTCAGGGGGGCTAATGAAAAACTGTTTTTT.

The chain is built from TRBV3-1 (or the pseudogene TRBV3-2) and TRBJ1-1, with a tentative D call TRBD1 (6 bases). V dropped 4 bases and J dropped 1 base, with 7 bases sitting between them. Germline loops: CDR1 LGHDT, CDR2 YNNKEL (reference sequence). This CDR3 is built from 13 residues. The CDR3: CASSRTENTEAFF. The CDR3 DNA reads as TGTGCCAGCAGCCGGACAGAGAACACTGAAGCTTTCTTT.

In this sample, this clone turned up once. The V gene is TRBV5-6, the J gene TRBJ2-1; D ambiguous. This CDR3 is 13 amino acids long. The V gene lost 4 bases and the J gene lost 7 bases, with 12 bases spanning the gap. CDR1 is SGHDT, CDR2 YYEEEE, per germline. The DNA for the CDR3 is TGTGCCAGCAGCCCGCCCAGCAGGAATGAGCAGTTCTTC. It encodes CASSPPSRNEQFF.

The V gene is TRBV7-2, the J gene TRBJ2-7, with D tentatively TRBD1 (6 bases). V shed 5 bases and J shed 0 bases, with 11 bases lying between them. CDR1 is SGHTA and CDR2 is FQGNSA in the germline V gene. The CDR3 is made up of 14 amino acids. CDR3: CASSLGRGSYEQYF. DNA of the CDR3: TGTGCCAGCAGCCTGGGCAGGGGCTCCTACGAGCAGTACTTC.

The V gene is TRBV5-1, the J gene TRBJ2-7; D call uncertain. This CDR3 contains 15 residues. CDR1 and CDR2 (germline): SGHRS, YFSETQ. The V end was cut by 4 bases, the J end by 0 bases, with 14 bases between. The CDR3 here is CASSPVPPSSYEQYF. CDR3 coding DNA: TGCGCCAGCAGCCCAGTACCGCCCAGCTCCTACGAGCAGTACTTC.

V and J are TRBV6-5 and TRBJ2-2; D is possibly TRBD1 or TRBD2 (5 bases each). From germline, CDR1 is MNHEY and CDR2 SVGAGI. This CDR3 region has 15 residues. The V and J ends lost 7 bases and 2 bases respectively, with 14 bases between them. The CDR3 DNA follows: TGTGCCAGCACCCAAGGGACGGCTAACACCGGGGAGCTGTTTTTT. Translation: CASTQGTANTGELFF.

This CDR3 is CASSPQTGKTDTQYF. CDR3 DNA sequence: TGTGCCAGCAGCCCCCAGACAGGGAAGACAGATACGCAGTATTTT. The chain carries TRBV14 and TRBJ2-3, with TRBD1 matching 7 bases. J was trimmed by 3 bases and V by 4 bases; bases with no gene match: 7. From germline, CDR1 is SGHDN and CDR2 FVKESK. This CDR3 contains 15 residues.

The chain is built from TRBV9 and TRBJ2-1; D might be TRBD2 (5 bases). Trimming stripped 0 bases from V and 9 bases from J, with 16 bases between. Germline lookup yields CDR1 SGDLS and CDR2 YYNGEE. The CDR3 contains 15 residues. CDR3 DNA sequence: TGTGCCAGCAGCGTAGGGGCGACTCACCGGGGTGAGCAGTTCTTC. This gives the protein CASSVGATHRGEQFF.

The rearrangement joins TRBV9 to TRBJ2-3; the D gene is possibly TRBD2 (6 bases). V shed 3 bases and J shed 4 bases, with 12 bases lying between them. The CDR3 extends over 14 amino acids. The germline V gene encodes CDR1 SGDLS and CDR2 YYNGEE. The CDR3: CASSAGGGPDTQYF. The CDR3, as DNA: TGTGCCAGCAGCGCCGGGGGAGGTCCAGATACGCAGTATTTT.

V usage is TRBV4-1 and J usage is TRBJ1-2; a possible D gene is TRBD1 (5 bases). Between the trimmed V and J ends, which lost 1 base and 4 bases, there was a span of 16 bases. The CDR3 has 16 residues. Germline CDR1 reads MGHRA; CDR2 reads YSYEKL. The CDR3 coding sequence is TGCGCCAGCAGCCAAGGGGTGGGGGGGTTTAGCTATGGCTACACCTTC. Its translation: CASSQGVGGFSYGYTF.

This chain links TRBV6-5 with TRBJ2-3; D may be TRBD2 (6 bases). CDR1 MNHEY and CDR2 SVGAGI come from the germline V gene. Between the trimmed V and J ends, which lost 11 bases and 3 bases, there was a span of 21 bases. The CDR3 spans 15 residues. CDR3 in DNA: TGTGCCTCCGGGGGTCGAGGGATCTCAACAGATACGCAGTATTTT. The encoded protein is CASGGRGISTDTQYF.

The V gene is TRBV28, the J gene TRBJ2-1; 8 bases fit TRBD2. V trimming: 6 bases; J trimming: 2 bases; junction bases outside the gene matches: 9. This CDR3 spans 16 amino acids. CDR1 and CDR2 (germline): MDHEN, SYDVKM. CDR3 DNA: TGTGCCAGCAGCTCAGGGAGCGGGGGAACCTACAATGAGCAGTTCTTC. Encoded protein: CASSSGSGGTYNEQFF.

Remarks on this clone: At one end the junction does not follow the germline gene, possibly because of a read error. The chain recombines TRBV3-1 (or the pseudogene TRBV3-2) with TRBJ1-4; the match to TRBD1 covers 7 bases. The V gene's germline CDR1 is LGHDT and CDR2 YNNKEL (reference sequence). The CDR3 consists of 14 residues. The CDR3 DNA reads TGTGCCAGCGGCCAGGGGACAGCTAATGAAAAACTGTTTTTT. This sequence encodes CASGQGTANEKLFF.

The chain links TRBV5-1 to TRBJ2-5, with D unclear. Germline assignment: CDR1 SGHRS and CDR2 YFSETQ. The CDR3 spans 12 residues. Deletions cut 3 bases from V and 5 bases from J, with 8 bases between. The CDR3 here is CASSSTGETQYF. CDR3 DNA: TGCGCCAGCAGCTCTACGGGCGAGACCCAGTACTTC. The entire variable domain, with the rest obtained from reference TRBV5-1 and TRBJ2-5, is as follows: KAGVTQTPRYLIKTRGQQVTLSCSPISGHRSVSWYQQTPGQGLQFLFEYFSETQRNKGNFPGRFSGRQFSNSRSEMNVSTLELGDSALYLCASSSTGETQYFGPGTRLLVL.

The chain's CDR3 is CASSPETGTNQPQHF. CDR3 in DNA: TGCGCCAGCAGCCCGGAAACAGGGACTAATCAGCCCCAGCATTTT. This chain uses TRBV5-1 with TRBJ1-5; tentative D call: TRBD1 (6 bases). This CDR3 region has 15 residues. With 4 bases removed from V and 4 bases from J, the gap between germline ends came to 15 bases. Germline CDR1 and CDR2: SGHRS and YFSETQ.

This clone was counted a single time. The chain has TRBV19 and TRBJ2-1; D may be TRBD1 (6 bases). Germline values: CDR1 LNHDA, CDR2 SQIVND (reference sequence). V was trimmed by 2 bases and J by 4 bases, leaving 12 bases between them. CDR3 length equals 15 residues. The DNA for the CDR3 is TGTGCCAGTAGTATATTACAGGGTGGATACAATGAGCAGTTCTTC. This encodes CASSILQGGYNEQFF.

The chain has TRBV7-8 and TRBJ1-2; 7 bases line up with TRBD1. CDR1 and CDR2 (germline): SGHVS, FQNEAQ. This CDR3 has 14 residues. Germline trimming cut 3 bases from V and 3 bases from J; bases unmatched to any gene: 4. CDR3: CASSFQGEDYGYTF. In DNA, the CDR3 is TGTGCCAGCAGCTTTCAGGGGGAGGACTATGGCTACACCTTC.

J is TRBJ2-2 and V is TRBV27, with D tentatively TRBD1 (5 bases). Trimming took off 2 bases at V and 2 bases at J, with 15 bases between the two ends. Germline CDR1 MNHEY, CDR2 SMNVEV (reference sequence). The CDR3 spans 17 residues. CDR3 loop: CASSLGWAGPNTGELFF. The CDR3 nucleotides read TGTGCCAGCAGTTTAGGGTGGGCAGGGCCAAACACCGGGGAGCTGTTTTTT.

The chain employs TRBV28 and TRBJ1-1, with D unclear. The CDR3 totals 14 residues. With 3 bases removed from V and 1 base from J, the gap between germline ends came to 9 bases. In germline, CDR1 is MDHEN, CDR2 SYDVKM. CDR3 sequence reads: CASSLYSGNTEAFF. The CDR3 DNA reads TGTGCCAGCAGTTTGTATTCGGGGAACACTGAAGCTTTCTTT.

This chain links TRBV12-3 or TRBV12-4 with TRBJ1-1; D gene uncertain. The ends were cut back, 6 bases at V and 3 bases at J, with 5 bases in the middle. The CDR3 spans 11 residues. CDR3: CASRVDTEAFF. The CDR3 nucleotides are TGTGCCAGCAGGGTAGACACTGAAGCTTTCTTT.

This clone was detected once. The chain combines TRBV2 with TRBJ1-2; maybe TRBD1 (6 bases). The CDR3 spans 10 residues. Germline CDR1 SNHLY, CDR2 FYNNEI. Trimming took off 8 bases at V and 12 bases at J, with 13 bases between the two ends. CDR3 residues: CASCGGGDTF. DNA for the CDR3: TGTGCCAGCTGTGGGGGGGGCGACACCTTC.

The CDR3 here is CASSQDSALRETQYF. In DNA, the CDR3 is TGTGCCAGCAGCCAAGATTCGGCGCTGCGAGAGACCCAGTACTTC. The chain is built from TRBV3-1 (or the pseudogene TRBV3-2) and TRBJ2-5; D remains unclear. Germline CDR1 and CDR2: LGHDT and YNNKEL (reference sequence). Trimming took off 0 bases at V and 4 bases at J, with 12 bases between the two ends. The CDR3 sequence is 15 residues long.

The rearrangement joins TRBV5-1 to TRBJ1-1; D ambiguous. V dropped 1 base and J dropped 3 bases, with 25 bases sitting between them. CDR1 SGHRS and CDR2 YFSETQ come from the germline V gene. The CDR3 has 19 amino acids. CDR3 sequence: CASSLWPDSVSTSHTEAFF. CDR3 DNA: TGCGCCAGCAGCTTGTGGCCCGACTCCGTATCCACCAGTCACACTGAAGCTTTCTTT.

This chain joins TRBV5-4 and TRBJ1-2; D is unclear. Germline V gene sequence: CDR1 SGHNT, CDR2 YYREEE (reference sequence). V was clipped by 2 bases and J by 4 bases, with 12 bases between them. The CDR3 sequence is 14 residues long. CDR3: CASSLPTPAYGYTF. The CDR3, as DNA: TGTGCCAGCAGCTTACCTACTCCGGCCTATGGCTACACCTTC.

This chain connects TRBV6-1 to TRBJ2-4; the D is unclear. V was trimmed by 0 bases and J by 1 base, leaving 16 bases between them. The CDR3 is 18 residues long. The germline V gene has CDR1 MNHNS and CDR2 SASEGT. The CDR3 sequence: CASSEAPVSRVAKNIQYF. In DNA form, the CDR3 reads TGTGCCAGCAGTGAAGCGCCTGTGTCTCGTGTGGCCAAAAACATTCAGTACTTC.

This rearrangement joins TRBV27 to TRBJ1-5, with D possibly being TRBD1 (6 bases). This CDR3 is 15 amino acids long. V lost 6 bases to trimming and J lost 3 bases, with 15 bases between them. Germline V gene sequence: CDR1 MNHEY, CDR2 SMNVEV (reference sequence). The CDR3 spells CASRPTGMDNQPQHF. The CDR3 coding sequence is TGTGCCAGCAGACCCACAGGGATGGACAATCAGCCCCAGCATTTT.

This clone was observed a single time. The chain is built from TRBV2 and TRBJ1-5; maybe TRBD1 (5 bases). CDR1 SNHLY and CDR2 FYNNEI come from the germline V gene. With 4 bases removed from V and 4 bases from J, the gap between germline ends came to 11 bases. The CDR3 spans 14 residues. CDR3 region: CASSASGGNQPQHF. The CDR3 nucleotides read TGTGCCAGCAGTGCGTCGGGGGGTAATCAGCCCCAGCATTTT.